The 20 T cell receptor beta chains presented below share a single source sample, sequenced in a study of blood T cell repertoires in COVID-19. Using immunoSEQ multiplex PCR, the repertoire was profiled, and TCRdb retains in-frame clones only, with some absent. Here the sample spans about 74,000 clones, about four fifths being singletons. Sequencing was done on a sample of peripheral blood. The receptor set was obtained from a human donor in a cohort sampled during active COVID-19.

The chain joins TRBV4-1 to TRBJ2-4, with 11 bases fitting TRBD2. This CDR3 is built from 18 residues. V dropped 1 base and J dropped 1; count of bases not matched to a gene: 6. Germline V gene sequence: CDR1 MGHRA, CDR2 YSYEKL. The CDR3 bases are TGCGCCAGCAGCCAAGGGCTAGCGGGGGGCATGGCCAAAAACATTCAGTACTTC. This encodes CASSQGLAGGMAKNIQYF.

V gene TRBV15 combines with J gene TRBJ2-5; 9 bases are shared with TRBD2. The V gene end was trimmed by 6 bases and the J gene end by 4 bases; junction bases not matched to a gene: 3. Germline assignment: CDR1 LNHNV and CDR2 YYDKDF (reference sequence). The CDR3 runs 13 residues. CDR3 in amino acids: CATRRGGLETQYF. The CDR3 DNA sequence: TGTGCCACCAGGCGGGGGGGCCTAGAGACCCAGTACTTC.

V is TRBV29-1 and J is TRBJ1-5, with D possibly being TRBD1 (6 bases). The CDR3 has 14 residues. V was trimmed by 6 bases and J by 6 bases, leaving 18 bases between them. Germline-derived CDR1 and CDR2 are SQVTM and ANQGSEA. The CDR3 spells CSVASGVGGQPQHF. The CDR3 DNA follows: TGCAGCGTCGCATCAGGGGTAGGCGGTCAGCCCCAGCATTTT.

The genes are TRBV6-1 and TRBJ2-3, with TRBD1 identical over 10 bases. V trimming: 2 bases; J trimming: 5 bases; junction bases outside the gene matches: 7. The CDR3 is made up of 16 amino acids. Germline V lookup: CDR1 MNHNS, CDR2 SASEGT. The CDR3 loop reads CASSERGQGTRDTQYF. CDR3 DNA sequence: TGTGCCAGCAGTGAAAGGGGACAGGGGACCAGAGATACGCAGTATTTT.

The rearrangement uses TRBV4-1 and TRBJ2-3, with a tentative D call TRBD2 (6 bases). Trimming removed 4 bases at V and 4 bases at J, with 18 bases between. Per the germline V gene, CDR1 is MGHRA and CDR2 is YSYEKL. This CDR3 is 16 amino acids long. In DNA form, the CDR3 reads TGCGCCAGCAGCCTCTCCGGGACTTTGGTGGCAGATACGCAGTATTTT. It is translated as CASSLSGTLVADTQYF.

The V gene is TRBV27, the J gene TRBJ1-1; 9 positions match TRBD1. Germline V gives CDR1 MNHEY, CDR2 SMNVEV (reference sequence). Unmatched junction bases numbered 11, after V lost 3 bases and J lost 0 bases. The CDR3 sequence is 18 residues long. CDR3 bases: TGTGCCAGCAGTTTCCTCCCCGGGACAGGGACACTGAACACTGAAGCTTTCTTT. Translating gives CASSFLPGTGTLNTEAFF.

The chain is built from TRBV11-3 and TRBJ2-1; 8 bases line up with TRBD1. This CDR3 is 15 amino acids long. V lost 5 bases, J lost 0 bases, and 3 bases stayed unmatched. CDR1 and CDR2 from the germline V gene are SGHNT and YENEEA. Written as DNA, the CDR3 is TGTGCCAGCAGCACCGGACAGGGCTCCTACAATGAGCAGTTCTTC. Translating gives CASSTGQGSYNEQFF.

This chain's CDR3 is CASSIRLAGVTDTQYF. CDR3 DNA: TGTGCCAGCAGCATAAGACTAGCGGGGGTCACAGATACGCAGTATTTT. This chain joins TRBV13 and TRBJ2-3; 12 nucleotides align to TRBD2. The germline gives CDR1 PRHDT, CDR2 FYEKMQ (reference sequence). The CDR3 extends over 16 amino acids. V was pared by 5 bases and J by 2 bases, with 5 bases of the junction left unmatched.

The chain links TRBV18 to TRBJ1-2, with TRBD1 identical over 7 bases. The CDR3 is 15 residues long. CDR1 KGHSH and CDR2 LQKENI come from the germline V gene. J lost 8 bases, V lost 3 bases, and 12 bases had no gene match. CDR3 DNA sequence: TGTGCCAGCTCACCGTTGGACAGGCCCCCAGGAGGCTACACCTTC. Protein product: CASSPLDRPPGGYTF.

CDR3 in DNA: TGTGCCAGCTCACCAGGATGGGGGGGGAGTCCAGCCAAAAACATTCAGTACTTC. The encoded protein is CASSPGWGGSPAKNIQYF. The chain recombines TRBV18 with TRBJ2-4, with 7 bases fitting TRBD2. The trim removed 2 bases at V and 0 bases at J, leaving 10 bases unmatched. CDR3 size: 18 residues. The germline V gene has CDR1 KGHSH and CDR2 LQKENI.

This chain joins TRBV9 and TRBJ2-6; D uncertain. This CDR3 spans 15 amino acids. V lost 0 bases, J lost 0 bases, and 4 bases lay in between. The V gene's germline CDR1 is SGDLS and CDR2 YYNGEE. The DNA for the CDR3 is TGTGCCAGCAGCGTAGCGGGCTCTGGGGCCAACGTCCTGACTTTC. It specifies CASSVAGSGANVLTF.

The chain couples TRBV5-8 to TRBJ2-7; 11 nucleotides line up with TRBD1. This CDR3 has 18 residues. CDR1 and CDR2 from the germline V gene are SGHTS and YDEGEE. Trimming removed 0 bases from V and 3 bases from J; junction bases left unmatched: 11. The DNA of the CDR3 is TGTGCCAGCAGCTTGGATCCGGGAGCCGGGACAGGGGGCTACGAGCAGTACTTC. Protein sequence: CASSLDPGAGTGGYEQYF.

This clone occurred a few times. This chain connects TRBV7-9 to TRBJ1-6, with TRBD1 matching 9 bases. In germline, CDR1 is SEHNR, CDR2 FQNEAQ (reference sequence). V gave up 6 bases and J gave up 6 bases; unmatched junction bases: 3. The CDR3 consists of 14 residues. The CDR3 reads CASREDRGNSPLHF. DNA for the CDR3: TGTGCCAGCAGGGAGGACAGGGGTAATTCACCCCTCCACTTT.

DNA of the CDR3: TGCAGTGCTAGTTTGTCAGGGTTGGCCTACGAGCAGTACTTC. Its translation: CSASLSGLAYEQYF. This rearrangement joins TRBV20-1 to TRBJ2-7; maybe TRBD1 (5 bases). Deletions cut 3 bases from V and 2 bases from J, with 14 bases between. The CDR3 is 14 residues long. The germline V gene encodes CDR1 DFQATT and CDR2 SNEGSKA (reference sequence).

The CDR3 nucleotides read TGTGCCAGCAGCCAACAGGGGGGAAATCAGCCCCAGCATTTT. Protein sequence: CASSQQGGNQPQHF. This chain links TRBV4-2 with TRBJ1-5; TRBD1 agrees at 7 bases. The CDR3 is 14 residues long. From germline, CDR1 is LGHNA and CDR2 YNFKEQ. Trimming removed 2 bases from V and 4 bases from J; junction bases left unmatched: 2.

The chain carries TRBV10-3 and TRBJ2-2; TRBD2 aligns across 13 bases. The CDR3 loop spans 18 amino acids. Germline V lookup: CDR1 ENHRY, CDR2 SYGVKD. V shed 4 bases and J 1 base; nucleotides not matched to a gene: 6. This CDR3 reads CAISAGLAGARNTGELFF. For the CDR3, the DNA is TGTGCCATCAGTGCTGGACTAGCGGGGGCCCGGAACACCGGGGAGCTGTTTTTT.

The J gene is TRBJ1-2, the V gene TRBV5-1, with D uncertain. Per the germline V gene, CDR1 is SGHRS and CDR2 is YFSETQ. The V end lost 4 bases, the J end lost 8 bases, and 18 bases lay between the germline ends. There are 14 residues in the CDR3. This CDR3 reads CASSPSPLRRGYTF. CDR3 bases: TGCGCCAGCAGCCCGAGCCCCCTACGGCGGGGCTACACCTTC.

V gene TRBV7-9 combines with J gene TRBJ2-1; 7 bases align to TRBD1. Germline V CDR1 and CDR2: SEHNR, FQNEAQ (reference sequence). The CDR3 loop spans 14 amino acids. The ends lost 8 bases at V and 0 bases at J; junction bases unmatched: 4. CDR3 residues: CASGRDSSYNEQFF. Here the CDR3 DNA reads TGTGCCAGCGGCCGGGACAGCTCCTACAATGAGCAGTTCTTC.

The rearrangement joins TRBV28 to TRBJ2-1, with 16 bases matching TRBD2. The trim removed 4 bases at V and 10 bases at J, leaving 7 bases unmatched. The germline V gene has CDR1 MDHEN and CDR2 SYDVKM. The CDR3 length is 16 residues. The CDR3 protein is CASSYAGLAGGSEQFF. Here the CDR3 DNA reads TGTGCCAGCAGTTACGCGGGACTAGCGGGGGGGTCGGAGCAGTTCTTC.

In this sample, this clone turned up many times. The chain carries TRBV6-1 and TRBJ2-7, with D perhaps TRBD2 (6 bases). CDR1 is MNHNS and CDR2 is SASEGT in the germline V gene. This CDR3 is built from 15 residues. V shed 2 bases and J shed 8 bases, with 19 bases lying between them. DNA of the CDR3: TGTGCCAGCAGTGAAATGGGAGGTAGCGGTGGAAAGCAGTACTTC. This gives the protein CASSEMGGSGGKQYF.